Below are 29 T cell receptor beta chains sequenced from a single sample in a study of T-cell memory formation after mild COVID-19. Each CDR3 protein gets one entry after TCRdb re-called the 5' RACE reads with MiXCR. The profile shows fewer than 450,000 distinct CDR3 sequences, approximately 24% of them singletons. The material sequenced was PBMCs or a T cell subset sorted from them (not recorded which). The receptor source for this set is an adult woman who had mild COVID-19 (a few samples of this study predate the infection). Cell type and time point are not known.

This clonotype came up a few times. The chain has TRBV7-9 and TRBJ2-5, with D tentatively TRBD2 (5 bases). The germline V gene encodes CDR1 SEHNR and CDR2 FQNEAQ (reference sequence). Deletions cut 5 bases from V and 5 bases from J, with 15 bases between. The CDR3 is 14 amino acids. CDR3 nucleotides: TGTGCCAGCAGCGCCCAACTAGGCCGGGAGACCCAGTACTTC. Protein: CASSAQLGRETQYF.

The V gene is TRBV29-1, the J gene TRBJ2-3, with TRBD1 as a possible D gene (6 bases). Germline CDR1 is SQVTM and CDR2 is ANQGSEA. Between the trimmed V and J ends, which lost 6 bases and 3 bases, there was a span of 16 bases. The length of the CDR3 is 14 residues. The CDR3 reads CSVVDRFATDTQYF. The CDR3 nucleotides are TGCAGCGTCGTAGACAGGTTCGCAACAGATACGCAGTATTTT.

This clonotype was detected only a few times. The chain is built from TRBV20-1 and TRBJ1-4, with D uncertain. V was cut by 6 bases and J by 7 bases, with 15 bases left in between. There are 13 residues in the CDR3. Germline values: CDR1 DFQATT, CDR2 SNEGSKA (reference sequence). The CDR3, as DNA: TGCAGTGCCCGGGCAGGTTCGGGTGAAAAACTGTTTTTT. Protein sequence: CSARAGSGEKLFF.

The chain links TRBV24-1 to TRBJ2-2; no definite D call. CDR1 is KGHDR, CDR2 SFDVKD, per germline. The CDR3 spans 14 residues. The ends were cut back, 9 bases at V and 1 base at J, with 11 bases in the middle. The CDR3 here is CATSPFLNTGELFF. CDR3 sequence (DNA): TGTGCCACCTCCCCTTTCCTGAACACCGGGGAGCTGTTTTTT.

CDR3 residues: CASSDTGDGNTEAFF. In nucleotides, the CDR3 is TGTGCCAGCAGCGACACAGGGGATGGGAACACTGAAGCTTTCTTT. The rearrangement links TRBV7-8 to TRBJ1-1, with 7 bases aligning to TRBD1. Germline CDR1 is SGHVS and CDR2 is FQNEAQ. Unmatched junction bases numbered 7, after V lost 5 bases and J lost 1 base. This CDR3 spans 15 amino acids.

This clonotype was found a few times. The V and J genes are TRBV6-6 and TRBJ2-7; 9 bases align to TRBD2. Germline CDR1 reads MNHNY; CDR2 reads SVGAGI (reference sequence). J was trimmed by 5 bases and V by 2 bases; bases with no gene match: 4. The CDR3 consists of 14 residues. This CDR3 is CASSYVLAGNEQYF. The CDR3 DNA reads TGTGCCAGCAGTTACGTCCTAGCGGGAAACGAGCAGTACTTC.

The gene calls are TRBV6-1 and TRBJ2-3, with 10 bases aligning to TRBD2. The germline V gene has CDR1 MNHNS and CDR2 SASEGT. Trimming removed 4 bases from V and 0 bases from J; junction bases left unmatched: 4. This CDR3 comprises 16 residues. The CDR3 coding sequence is TGTGCCAGCAGTGGGCCTAGCGGGGGTAGCACAGATACGCAGTATTTT. Its protein product is CASSGPSGGSTDTQYF.

Written as DNA, the CDR3 is TGCGCCAGCAGCTGGGGGCCCGGGACAGGGGGCACCTACGAGCAGTACTTC. It codes for CASSWGPGTGGTYEQYF. The chain is built from TRBV5-1 and TRBJ2-7; 12 positions agree with TRBD1. Germline V gene sequence: CDR1 SGHRS, CDR2 YFSETQ. This CDR3 contains 17 residues. V lost 3 bases to trimming and J lost 2 bases; unmatched junction nucleotides: 9.

This clonotype was seen more than once but under ten times. The chain combines TRBV3-1 with TRBJ2-5; 9 bases line up with TRBD2. The junction had 6 bases not matched to a gene; V was cut back by 0 bases and J by 4 bases. CDR1 LGHDT and CDR2 YNNKEL come from the germline V gene (reference sequence). The CDR3 consists of 16 residues. The CDR3 nucleotides are TGTGCCAGCAGCCAAGAGCGGCTAGCGGGAAGAGAGACCCAGTACTTC. Translating gives CASSQERLAGRETQYF.

J is TRBJ2-7 and V is TRBV7-2; D might be TRBD2 (6 bases). The germline V gene encodes CDR1 SGHTA and CDR2 FQGNSA. The CDR3 has 15 residues. V lost 0 bases, J lost 5 bases, and 14 bases lay in between. CDR3 sequence (DNA): TGTGCCAGCAGCTTAGCCCCCATTGGAGGGAACGAGCAGTACTTC. Its protein is CASSLAPIGGNEQYF.

This clonotype was counted a few times. The chain is built from TRBV15 and TRBJ2-3; TRBD2 agrees at 10 bases. V was pared by 7 bases and J by 6 bases, with 13 bases of the junction left unmatched. Germline values: CDR1 LNHNV, CDR2 YYDKDF (reference sequence). The CDR3 is made up of 16 amino acids. CDR3 nucleotides: TGTGCCACCACTGGAAGTGGAGCGGGGGGGCGTGATACGCAGTATTTT. Protein: CATTGSGAGGRDTQYF.

J is TRBJ2-1 and V is TRBV9; possible D gene TRBD1, 5 bases. This CDR3 has 14 amino acids. Trimming took off 3 bases at V and 7 bases at J, with 14 bases between the two ends. Germline V gives CDR1 SGDLS, CDR2 YYNGEE. Written as DNA, the CDR3 is TGTGCCAGCAGCGCAGGGAACCGACAGAATGAGCAGTTCTTC. Its translation is CASSAGNRQNEQFF.

J is TRBJ2-7 and V is TRBV7-2; D remains unclear. V shed 2 bases and J shed 3 bases, with 14 bases lying between them. CDR1 and CDR2 from the germline V gene are SGHTA and FQGNSA. This CDR3 region has 15 residues. CDR3 sequence reads: CASSLSAVMNYEQYF. CDR3 nucleotides: TGTGCCAGCAGCTTATCGGCAGTAATGAACTACGAGCAGTACTTC.

This clonotype came up many times. V usage is TRBV4-2 and J usage is TRBJ2-2, with D uncertain. The germline gives CDR1 LGHNA, CDR2 YNFKEQ. The CDR3 sequence is 12 residues long. V was pared by 0 bases and J by 9 bases, with 5 bases between. CDR3 in amino acids: CASSQDRRELFF. In DNA, the CDR3 is TGTGCCAGCAGCCAAGATAGGAGGGAGCTGTTTTTT.

This clonotype has a count of ten or more. The chain is built from TRBV4-1 and TRBJ2-7; tentatively, D is TRBD2 (6 bases). The CDR3 has 14 residues. Germline V gene sequence: CDR1 MGHRA, CDR2 YSYEKL. V was shortened by 4 bases and J by 3 bases, with 13 bases between the two germline ends. The CDR3 spells CASSPSPRGYEQYF. The CDR3, as DNA: TGCGCCAGCAGCCCCAGCCCGCGGGGCTACGAGCAGTACTTC.

The V gene is TRBV7-6, the J gene TRBJ2-1; TRBD2 agrees at 9 bases. The CDR3 has 15 residues. V lost 1 base and J lost 7; bases outside the gene matches: 5. Germline assignment: CDR1 SGHVS and CDR2 FNYEAQ. Here the CDR3 DNA reads TGTGCCAGCAGCTTAGGGACTAGCGTAGGTAATGAGCAGTTCTTC. Translation gives CASSLGTSVGNEQFF.

V is TRBV24-1 and J is TRBJ2-3; the match to TRBD1 covers 7 bases. The CDR3 has 15 residues. V shed 10 bases, J shed 0 bases, and the junction held 9 bases outside the gene matches. Germline lookup yields CDR1 KGHDR and CDR2 SFDVKD. DNA for the CDR3: TGTGCCACGCGCTCTACACAGGGGAGCACAGATACGCAGTATTTT. The encoded protein is CATRSTQGSTDTQYF.

The J gene is TRBJ1-2, the V gene TRBV20-1; D remains unclear. The CDR3 extends over 13 amino acids. V lost 3 bases, J lost 7 bases, and 15 bases lay in between. Germline CDR1 reads DFQATT; CDR2 reads SNEGSKA (reference sequence). DNA of the CDR3: TGCAGTGCTAGGGGCGGACGAACGGGTGGCTACACCTTC. Translated, it gives CSARGGRTGGYTF.

This clonotype came up a few times. The J gene is TRBJ2-2, the V gene TRBV3-2. TRBV3-2 is listed as a pseudogene. CDR3 length: 17 residues. CDR3 DNA: TGTGCCAGCAGCCAAGATATGGAGACAAGGAACACCGGGGAGCTGTTTTTT. Its protein is CASSQDMETRNTGELFF.

The chain employs TRBV20-1 and TRBJ2-7, with D perhaps assigned TRBD1 or TRBD2 (5 bases each). The CDR3 length is 12 residues. Germline CDR1 and CDR2: DFQATT and SNEGSKA (reference sequence). Trimming left V 2 bases short and J 6 bases short, with 11 bases between. The CDR3 reads CSARSGALEQYF. Here the CDR3 DNA reads TGCAGTGCTAGATCCGGGGCCCTCGAGCAGTACTTC.

The gene calls are TRBV6-1 and TRBJ2-3, with TRBD1 identical over 8 bases. CDR1 MNHNS and CDR2 SASEGT come from the germline V gene. CDR3 length: 16 residues. J lost 5 bases, V lost 0 bases, and 7 bases had no gene match. In DNA, the CDR3 is TGTGCCAGCAGTGAAGCGCTTGTCACAGGGGGAGATACGCAGTATTTT. Amino acids: CASSEALVTGGDTQYF.

This clonotype has more than one count but fewer than ten. The chain combines TRBV30 with TRBJ1-5; maybe TRBD1 (6 bases). Germline CDR1 is GTSNPN and CDR2 is SVGIG (reference sequence). The CDR3 is 13 amino acids. The germline V and J ends were trimmed by 2 bases and 7 bases, with 12 bases remaining between them. Written as DNA, the CDR3 is TGTGCCTGGAGTAGGGGGGGAGGGCAGCCCCAGCATTTT. This codes for CAWSRGGGQPQHF.

This clonotype was counted only a few times. The V gene is TRBV9, the J gene TRBJ1-5; D gene ambiguous. CDR1 and CDR2 from the germline V gene are SGDLS and YYNGEE. V shed 0 bases and J shed 3 bases, with 7 bases lying between them. CDR3 length: 14 amino acids. The CDR3 DNA follows: TGTGCCAGCAGCGTAGGACACCTCAATCAGCCCCAGCATTTT. It is translated as CASSVGHLNQPQHF. Based on the CDR3 plus reference TRBV9 and TRBJ1-5, the full variable domain is DSGVTQTPKHLITATGQRVTLRCSPRSGDLSVYWYQQSLDQGLQFLIQYYNGEERAKGNILERFSAQQFPDLHSELNLSSLELGDSALYFCASSVGHLNQPQHFGDGTRLSIL.

This rearrangement joins TRBV4-1 to TRBJ1-3, with D tentatively TRBD1 (6 bases). V lost 0 bases to trimming and J lost 5 bases, with 14 bases between them. Germline V lookup: CDR1 MGHRA, CDR2 YSYEKL. CDR3 length: 16 amino acids. The DNA for the CDR3 is TGCGCCAGCAGCCAAGATTACCGGACAGAGCGAAACACCATATATTTT. This codes for CASSQDYRTERNTIYF.

V usage is TRBV12-3 or TRBV12-4 and J usage is TRBJ2-3; 14 positions agree with TRBD2. The V gene end was trimmed by 5 bases and the J gene end by 8 bases; junction bases not matched to a gene: 9. The CDR3 totals 16 residues. The CDR3 protein is CASSGGGLAGVSTQYF. The CDR3, as DNA: TGTGCCAGCAGTGGGGGGGGACTAGCGGGAGTTAGTACGCAGTATTTT.

This clonotype was seen a handful of times. The chain couples TRBV6-6 to TRBJ2-1; D is possibly TRBD1 or TRBD2 (6 bases each). Germline loops: CDR1 MNHNY, CDR2 SVGAGI (reference sequence). The CDR3 loop spans 17 amino acids. V was cut by 2 bases and J by 0 bases, with 14 bases left in between. The CDR3 sequence: CASSYPLGGSSYNEQFF. CDR3 nucleotides: TGTGCCAGCAGTTACCCGTTGGGGGGCAGCTCCTACAATGAGCAGTTCTTC.

Only a few counts were recorded for this clonotype. CDR3 loop: CASSWGQNTQETQYF. As DNA, the CDR3 is TGTGCCAGCAGTTGGGGACAGAACACCCAAGAGACCCAGTACTTC. This sequence joins TRBV12-3 or TRBV12-4 and TRBJ2-5, with 7 bases lining up with TRBD1. Trimming took 4 bases from V and 1 from J; bases not matched to a gene: 6. The CDR3 runs to 15 residues.

This clonotype has more than one count but fewer than ten. The genes are TRBV3-1 and TRBJ2-7; 7 bases fit TRBD1. This CDR3 is built from 18 residues. With 2 bases clipped from V and 1 base from J, the junction kept 14 bases outside the gene matches. The germline V gene has CDR1 LGHDT and CDR2 YNNKEL (reference sequence). CDR3 loop: CASSQTTGSQVTSYEQYF. CDR3 sequence (DNA): TGTGCCAGCAGCCAAACGACAGGGTCTCAAGTAACTTCCTACGAGCAGTACTTC.

In nucleotides, the CDR3 is TGTGCCACCAAATGGGCAGGGGGATACTACGAGCAGTACTTC. Residues: CATKWAGGYYEQYF. V is TRBV7-2 and J is TRBJ2-7; the match to TRBD1 covers 7 bases. With 10 bases clipped from V and 3 bases from J, the junction kept 12 bases outside the gene matches. There are 14 residues in the CDR3. Germline loops: CDR1 SGHTA, CDR2 FQGNSA.